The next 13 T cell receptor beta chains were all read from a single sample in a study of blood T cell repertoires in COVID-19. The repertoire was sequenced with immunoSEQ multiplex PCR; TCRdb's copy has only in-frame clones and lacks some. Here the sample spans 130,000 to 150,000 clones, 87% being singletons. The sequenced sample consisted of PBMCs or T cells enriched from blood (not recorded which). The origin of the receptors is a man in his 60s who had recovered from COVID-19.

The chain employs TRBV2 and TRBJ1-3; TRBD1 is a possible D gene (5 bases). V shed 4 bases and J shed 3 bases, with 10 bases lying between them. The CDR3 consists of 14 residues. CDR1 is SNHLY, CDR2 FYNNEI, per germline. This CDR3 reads CASSAQGNGNTIYF. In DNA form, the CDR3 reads TGTGCCAGCAGTGCCCAGGGTAATGGAAACACCATATATTTT.

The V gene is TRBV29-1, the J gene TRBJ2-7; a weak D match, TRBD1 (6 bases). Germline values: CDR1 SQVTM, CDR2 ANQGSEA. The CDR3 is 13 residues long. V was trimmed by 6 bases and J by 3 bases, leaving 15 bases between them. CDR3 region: CSVGSGEFYEQYF. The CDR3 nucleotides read TGCAGCGTCGGTTCAGGGGAATTCTACGAGCAGTACTTC.

The CDR3 DNA is TGCGCCAGCAGCTCCGGGGGTGGCGACTATGGCTACACCTTC. This encodes CASSSGGGDYGYTF. This chain connects TRBV5-1 to TRBJ1-2, with D perhaps matching TRBD1 (5 bases). Trimming took off 3 bases at V and 3 bases at J, with 12 bases between the two ends. CDR1 and CDR2 (germline): SGHRS, YFSETQ. CDR3 size: 14 residues.

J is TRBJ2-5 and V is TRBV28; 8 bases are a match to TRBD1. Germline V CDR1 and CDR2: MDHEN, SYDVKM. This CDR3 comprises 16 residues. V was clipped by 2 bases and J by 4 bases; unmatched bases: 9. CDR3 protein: CASSLADRGRGETQYF. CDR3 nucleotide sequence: TGTGCCAGCAGTTTAGCCGACAGGGGAAGAGGAGAGACCCAGTACTTC.

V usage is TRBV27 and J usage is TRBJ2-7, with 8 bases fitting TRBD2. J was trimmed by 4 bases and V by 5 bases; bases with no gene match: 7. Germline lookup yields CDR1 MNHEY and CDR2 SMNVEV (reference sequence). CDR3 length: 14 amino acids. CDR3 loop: CASSPRRGGYEQYF. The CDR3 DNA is TGTGCCAGCAGTCCTCGGCGCGGGGGGTACGAGCAGTACTTC.

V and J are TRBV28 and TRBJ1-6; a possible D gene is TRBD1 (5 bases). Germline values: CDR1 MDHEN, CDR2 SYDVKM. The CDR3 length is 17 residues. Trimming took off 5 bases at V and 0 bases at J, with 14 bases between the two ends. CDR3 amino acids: CASSRDYSSSYNSPLHF. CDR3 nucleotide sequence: TGTGCCAGCAGTAGGGACTACTCTAGCTCCTATAATTCACCCCTCCACTTT.

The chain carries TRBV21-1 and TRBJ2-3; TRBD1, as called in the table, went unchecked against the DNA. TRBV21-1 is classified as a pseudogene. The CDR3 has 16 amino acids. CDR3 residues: CASSDRLDRDTDTQYF. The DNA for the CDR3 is TGTGCCAGCAGCGATCGCTTGGACAGGGACACAGATACGCAGTATTTT.

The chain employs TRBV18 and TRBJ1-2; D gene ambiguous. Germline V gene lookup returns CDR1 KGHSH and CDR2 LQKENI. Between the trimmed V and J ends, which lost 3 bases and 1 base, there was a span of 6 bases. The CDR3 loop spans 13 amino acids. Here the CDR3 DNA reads TGTGCCAGCTCACCTACGGTTAACTATGGCTACACCTTC. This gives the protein CASSPTVNYGYTF.

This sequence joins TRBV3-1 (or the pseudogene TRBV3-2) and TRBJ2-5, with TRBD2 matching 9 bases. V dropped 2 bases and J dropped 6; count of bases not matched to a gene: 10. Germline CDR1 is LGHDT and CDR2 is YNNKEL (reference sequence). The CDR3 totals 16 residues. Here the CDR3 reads CASSQLKREVEKTQYF. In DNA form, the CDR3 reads TGTGCCAGCAGCCAACTAAAGCGGGAGGTTGAGAAGACCCAGTACTTC.

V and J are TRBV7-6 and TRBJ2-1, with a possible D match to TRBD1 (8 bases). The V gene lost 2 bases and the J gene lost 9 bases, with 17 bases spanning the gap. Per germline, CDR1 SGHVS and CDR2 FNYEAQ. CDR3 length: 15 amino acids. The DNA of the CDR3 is TGTGCCAGCAGCTTAAGCGGGACAGGTCACATTGAGCAGTTCTTC. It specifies CASSLSGTGHIEQFF.

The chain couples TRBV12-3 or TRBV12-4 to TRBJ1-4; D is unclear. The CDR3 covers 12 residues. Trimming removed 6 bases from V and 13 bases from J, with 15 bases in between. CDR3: CASSLDGLGLFF. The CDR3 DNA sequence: TGTGCCAGCAGCCTAGACGGTTTAGGACTGTTTTTT.

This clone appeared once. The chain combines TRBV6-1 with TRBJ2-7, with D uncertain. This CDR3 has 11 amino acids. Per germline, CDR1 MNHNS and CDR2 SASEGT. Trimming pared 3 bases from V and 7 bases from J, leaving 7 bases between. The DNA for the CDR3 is TGTGCCAGCAGTGAGGCGGTAGAGCAGTACTTC. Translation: CASSEAVEQYF.

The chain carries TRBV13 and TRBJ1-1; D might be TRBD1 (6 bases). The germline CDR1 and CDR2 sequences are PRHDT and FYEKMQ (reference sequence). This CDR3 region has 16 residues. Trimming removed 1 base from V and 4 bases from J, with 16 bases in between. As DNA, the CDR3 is TGTGCCAGCAGCTTAGTCAGGCGGGGGGCCTTCACTGAAGCTTTCTTT. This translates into CASSLVRRGAFTEAFF.